One TCR beta chain is described in this entry. What antigen it recognizes has not been identified. This record belongs to a study of T cells in women clearing cervical HPV infection (dated by TCRdb to between 2017 and 2018). Notes on the research overall: The cases were about two dozen women with histologically confirmed HPV16-related CIN3 or worse, and 2 of those women had invasive cancers. Controls were 20 to 30 women whose single incident HPV16 infection cleared within 12 months without precancer or cancer developing. Case blood was taken at the visit when the lesion was first identified, whereas control blood was taken when infection was no longer detected. For cases, a median interval of nearly 150 days, with an interquartile range of about 90 to 200 days, was observed between lesion detection and blood sampling. Because only a few women had HLA typing data, the possibility that HLA type acted as a confounder could not be ruled out. Nested within Costa Rica's Guanacaste HPV Natural History Study, an exploratory proof-of-principle case-control study compared TCR repertoires across cervical HPV16 outcomes. Cases and controls were matched on year of sample collection and on age within five years. Cases had a median age of 34 years and controls had a median age of approximately 40, with no significant differences in baseline characteristics. The parent cohort enrolled about 9,900 women aged 18 or older in Guanacaste, Costa Rica, in about 1992 to 1995 and followed the women for 7 to 8 years. Five blinded duplicates per group were added as quality controls, giving roughly 60 samples: about 50 participants and some ten replicates. Paper-wide results and their limitations: Random forest classifiers that combined richness and V gene abundances separated cases from controls with an estimated AUC of about 0.8. Significantly higher TCR repertoire richness was observed in CIN3+ cases than in controls across sequencing depths, whereas no difference in evenness was found. Because T-cell numbers per sample were unknown, differences in richness could reflect varying T-cell content rather than repertoire biology. The cross-sectional design could not show whether associations preceded infection or resulted from it; effector/memory subsets and HPV-specific T cells were not isolated.

Every participant had a single incident cervical HPV16 infection, and prevalent HPV16 infections were excluded. Cervical HPV DNA was detected by MY09/MY11 PCR and genotyped by dot-blot hybridization. Fifteen mL of heparinized blood were centrifuged, and the buffy coat was split into aliquots, frozen at -30 degrees C, and then kept at -80 degrees C. Genomic DNA was extracted from buffy coat specimens using QIAGEN kits. TCR beta CDR3 regions were amplified by multiplex PCR using the immunoSEQ assay from an average of around 1.2 ug genomic DNA per sample. To correct primer bias, the assay used a complete synthetic TCR repertoire to set an amplification baseline. The amplicons were sequenced on the Illumina platform. As for the authors' bioinformatics: Sequence errors were corrected by clustering with frequency ratios and a modified nearest-neighbor algorithm, and the sequences were then analyzed in the immunoSEQ Analyzer using IMGT gene definitions. TCR richness and evenness were averaged over 20 rarefaction repeats at each rarefaction depth, excluding samples with fewer sequences than the depth. Wilcoxon rank sum tests with FDR correction were used to compare V, D and J gene relative abundances between the groups. An intraclass correlation of just under 96% for TCR richness and an average of about 77% across 65 to 80 gene segments were obtained from the blinded duplicates. TCRdb provides this immuneACCESS table in a form limited to in-frame rearrangements. Some clones are lacking; in checked studies, under half of them reflect an unresolved V gene, and why the rest are absent is not known. V and J calls plus clone size are reproduced from that table; the DNA served to infer D and trimming. This sample's listing comprises tens of thousands of clones. Less than 7.5% of the sample is in the top ten clones.

The origin of this receptor is a woman between 18 and 70 years old with a cervical HPV16 infection that either progressed to CIN3+ or cleared (not recorded which). The sequenced sample consisted of blood buffy coat.

Partial CDR3 DNA: TGCGCCAGCAGTCCAAGCGGGGCCTACAATGAG. Translated, this gives CASSPSGAYNE. The complete CDR3 protein is CASSPSGAYNEQFF. The chain links TRBV5-1 with TRBJ2-1; 7 junctional bases match TRBD2. The read halts 3 residues ahead of the CDR3 end, with the missing end drawn from the germline J gene. CDR1 and CDR2, per the germline V gene, are SGHRS and YFSETQ. Spanning cysteine to phenylalanine, the CDR3 consists of 14 amino acids. The 33 bases shown cover part of the CDR3, and their frame starts at base 1. The germline V end is reduced by 5 bases and the J end by 2 bases; junction bases left unmatched: 4.